This T cell receptor beta chain is from a study of blood T cell repertoires in COVID-19. About the study: Acute and convalescent COVID-19 samples came from the United States, Italy and Spain.

Libraries were prepared by immunoSEQ multiplex PCR; TCRdb keeps only in-frame clonotypes and omits some of them. The sample lists about 69,000 clones, roughly 80% seen once, with around 9.6% in the top ten. Germline CDR1 reads SGHRS; CDR2 reads YFSETQ. The CDR3 is made up of 14 amino acids. Trimming left V 5 bases short and J 3 bases short, with 13 bases between. V usage is TRBV5-1 and J usage is TRBJ2-3; possible D gene TRBD1, 5 bases. Sequences were obtained from peripheral blood. The receptor comes from a woman older than 75 with acute or convalescent COVID-19. In nucleotides, the CDR3 is TGCGCCAGCAGACAAGGGCAGGGAACAGATACGCAGTATTTT. Its translation: CASRQGQGTDTQYF.